These T cell receptor beta chains were read from a single sample in a study of CD8 T cells in Susac syndrome. From the immunoSEQ multiplex PCR reads, TCRdb called clonotypes with MiXCR, one entry per CDR3 protein. The data hold under 200,000 distinct CDR3 sequences, with 90% to 96% observed a single time. Material: CD4+ T cells from PBMCs. These receptors all stem from a human donor with Susac syndrome. The CDR3 runs from the conserved cysteine through the conserved F or W. A D gene is named only where the DNA matches it firmly. Some rows mark clone size as missing; the rest say once, few, many or name a class of expanded clone.

v_call: TRBV3-1; j_call: TRBJ2-7; clone_size: -; d_call: TRBD2; cdr3_aa: CASSQGGGEQYF; cdr3_nt: TGTGCCAGCAGCCAAGGGGGGGGCGAGCAGTACTTC
v_call: TRBV18; j_call: TRBJ2-3; clone_size: -; d_call: TRBD1; cdr3_aa: CASSTGGFTDTQYF; cdr3_nt: TGTGCCAGCTCCACAGGGGGATTCACAGATACGCAGTATTTT
v_call: TRBV29-1; j_call: TRBJ2-1; clone_size: -; d_call: -; cdr3_aa: CSVRTGFGEQFF; cdr3_nt: TGCAGCGTGAGGACCGGCTTCGGTGAGCAGTTCTTC
v_call: TRBV5-6; j_call: TRBJ2-1; clone_size: -; d_call: TRBD1; cdr3_aa: CASSGRDRRQFF; cdr3_nt: TGTGCCAGCAGCGGCCGGGACAGGCGGCAGTTCTTC
v_call: TRBV28; j_call: TRBJ2-7; clone_size: -; d_call: TRBD1; cdr3_aa: CASSHDRGLYEQYF; cdr3_nt: TGTGCCAGCAGTCATGACAGGGGGCTTTACGAGCAGTACTTC
v_call: TRBV29-1; j_call: TRBJ2-2; clone_size: once; d_call: -; cdr3_aa: CSVDTGYTGELFF; cdr3_nt: TGCAGCGTTGACACAGGGTACACCGGGGAGCTGTTTTTT
v_call: TRBV30; j_call: TRBJ2-3; clone_size: -; d_call: TRBD2; cdr3_aa: CAWTGGADLYF; cdr3_nt: TGTGCCTGGACCGGGGGGGCAGATTTGTATTTT
v_call: TRBV5-4; j_call: TRBJ2-7; clone_size: -; d_call: -; cdr3_aa: CASSLWRRKGEQYF; cdr3_nt: TGTGCCAGCAGCTTGTGGCGTCGAAAGGGCGAGCAGTACTTC
v_call: TRBV6-6; j_call: TRBJ1-4; clone_size: -; d_call: TRBD1; cdr3_aa: CASSPGGGRALFF; cdr3_nt: TGTGCCAGCAGTCCAGGGGGAGGACGCGCTTTGTTTTTT
v_call: TRBV24-1; j_call: TRBJ2-3; clone_size: -; d_call: TRBD1; cdr3_aa: CATSSPGQGIDLTDTQYF; cdr3_nt: TGTGCCACCAGTTCACCGGGACAGGGAATCGACCTAACAGATACGCAGTATTTT
v_call: TRBV3-1; j_call: TRBJ2-3; clone_size: -; d_call: TRBD2; cdr3_aa: CASSQLAVIQYF; cdr3_nt: TGTGCCAGCAGCCAACTAGCGGTGATCCAGTATTTT
v_call: TRBV7-9; j_call: TRBJ2-2; clone_size: -; d_call: -; cdr3_aa: CASSRPGLRGELFF; cdr3_nt: TGTGCCAGCAGCCGACCGGGACTCCGCGGGGAGCTGTTTTTT
v_call: TRBV28; j_call: TRBJ2-4; clone_size: -; d_call: -; cdr3_aa: CASNTGAKNIQYF; cdr3_nt: TGTGCCAGCAACACGGGAGCCAAAAACATTCAGTACTTC
v_call: TRBV7-7; j_call: TRBJ2-1; clone_size: -; d_call: -; cdr3_aa: CASSPNLGNEQFF; cdr3_nt: TGTGCTAGCAGCCCTAATCTGGGAAATGAGCAGTTCTTC
v_call: TRBV4-2; j_call: TRBJ2-4; clone_size: -; d_call: TRBD2; cdr3_aa: CASRRAGGDYIQYF; cdr3_nt: TGTGCCAGCAGACGAGCGGGGGGGGACTACATTCAGTACTTC
v_call: TRBV9; j_call: TRBJ1-1; clone_size: -; d_call: -; cdr3_aa: CASSVELERTTEAFF; cdr3_nt: TGTGCCAGCAGCGTAGAATTGGAGAGGACCACTGAAGCTTTCTTT
v_call: TRBV12-3/TRBV12-4; j_call: TRBJ2-4; clone_size: -; d_call: -; cdr3_aa: CASTGQSLAKNIQYF; cdr3_nt: TGTGCCAGCACCGGACAGTCCCTAGCCAAAAACATTCAGTACTTC
v_call: TRBV24-1; j_call: TRBJ1-1; clone_size: -; d_call: TRBD1; cdr3_aa: CATSDGQGLNTEAFF; cdr3_nt: TGTGCCACCAGTGATGGACAGGGTTTGAACACTGAAGCTTTCTTT
v_call: TRBV4-2; j_call: TRBJ1-5; clone_size: -; d_call: -; cdr3_aa: CASSQDRGNQPQHF; cdr3_nt: TGTGCCAGCAGCCAAGATAGGGGCAATCAGCCCCAGCATTTT
v_call: TRBV7-2; j_call: TRBJ2-7; clone_size: -; d_call: -; cdr3_aa: CASNTGRDSSYEQYF; cdr3_nt: TGTGCCAGCAACACTGGGCGGGACAGCTCCTACGAGCAGTACTTC
v_call: TRBV21-1; j_call: TRBJ1-1; clone_size: once; d_call: -; cdr3_aa: CASSQFGTAFF; cdr3_nt: TGTGCCAGCAGCCAATTCGGTACGGCTTTCTTT
v_call: TRBV11-2; j_call: TRBJ2-5; clone_size: once; d_call: -; cdr3_aa: CASSLVGLAMETQYF; cdr3_nt: TGTGCCAGCAGCTTAGTGGGGCTAGCGATGGAGACCCAGTACTTC
v_call: TRBV5-1; j_call: TRBJ2-5; clone_size: -; d_call: TRBD1; cdr3_aa: CASSFSGTGNQETQYF; cdr3_nt: TGCGCCAGCAGCTTCTCCGGGACAGGGAACCAAGAGACCCAGTACTTC
v_call: TRBV29-1; j_call: TRBJ1-2; clone_size: -; d_call: -; cdr3_aa: CSVAVRALYGYTF; cdr3_nt: TGCAGCGTCGCCGTCAGGGCCCTATATGGCTACACCTTC
v_call: TRBV19; j_call: TRBJ2-5; clone_size: -; d_call: TRBD1; cdr3_aa: CASRPGTGFETQYF; cdr3_nt: TGTGCCAGTAGACCCGGGACAGGGTTCGAGACCCAGTACTTC
v_call: TRBV7-2; j_call: TRBJ1-5; clone_size: -; d_call: -; cdr3_aa: CASSFIGSNQPQHF; cdr3_nt: TGTGCCAGCAGCTTCATAGGTAGCAATCAGCCCCAGCATTTT
v_call: TRBV30; j_call: TRBJ2-3; clone_size: -; d_call: -; cdr3_aa: CAWSAFSGPSTDTQYF; cdr3_nt: TGTGCCTGGAGTGCCTTTAGCGGACCTAGCACAGATACGCAGTATTTT
v_call: TRBV11-2; j_call: TRBJ2-1; clone_size: -; d_call: -; cdr3_aa: CASSEVKIGTTRNNEQFF; cdr3_nt: TGTGCCAGCAGCGAGGTTAAGATCGGGACAACCAGAAACAATGAGCAGTTCTTC
v_call: TRBV18; j_call: TRBJ2-1; clone_size: -; d_call: -; cdr3_aa: CASSPEGEQFF; cdr3_nt: TGTGCCAGCTCACCGGAAGGTGAGCAGTTCTTC
v_call: TRBV20-1; j_call: TRBJ2-5; clone_size: -; d_call: TRBD2; cdr3_aa: CSARKIAGGRGETQYF; cdr3_nt: TGCAGTGCTAGAAAAATAGCGGGAGGGCGCGGTGAGACCCAGTACTTC
v_call: TRBV11-2; j_call: TRBJ2-3; clone_size: -; d_call: -; cdr3_aa: CASSPRVASTDTQYF; cdr3_nt: TGTGCCAGCAGCCCCCGGGTAGCGAGCACAGATACGCAGTATTTT
v_call: TRBV19; j_call: TRBJ1-2; clone_size: -; d_call: -; cdr3_aa: CASSWGSNYGYTF; cdr3_nt: TGTGCCTCAAGTTGGGGGAGCAACTATGGCTACACCTTC
v_call: TRBV28; j_call: TRBJ2-7; clone_size: -; d_call: TRBD2; cdr3_aa: CASSDWREGRYYEQYF; cdr3_nt: TGTGCCAGCAGTGACTGGCGGGAGGGCCGCTACTACGAGCAGTACTTC
v_call: TRBV15; j_call: TRBJ1-2; clone_size: -; d_call: -; cdr3_aa: CATSMTQDLYGYTF; cdr3_nt: TGTGCCACCAGCATGACTCAAGATCTGTATGGCTACACCTTC
v_call: TRBV27; j_call: TRBJ2-6; clone_size: few; d_call: -; cdr3_aa: CASRGTGANVLTF; cdr3_nt: TGTGCCTCCCGGGGGACTGGGGCCAACGTCCTGACTTTC
v_call: TRBV29-1; j_call: TRBJ2-3; clone_size: -; d_call: -; cdr3_aa: CSVYGRKTSTDTQYF; cdr3_nt: TGCAGCGTCTACGGACGGAAAACTAGCACAGATACGCAGTATTTT
v_call: TRBV20-1; j_call: TRBJ2-6; clone_size: -; d_call: -; cdr3_aa: CSARLQGTSGANVLTF; cdr3_nt: TGCAGTGCTAGATTACAGGGTACGTCTGGGGCCAACGTCCTGACTTTC